These 26 T cell receptor beta chains were sequenced from one sample in a study of cytotoxic CD8 clonotypes in ibrutinib-treated CLL. Generated by immunoSEQ multiplex PCR, the TCRdb table keeps only in-frame clones and is missing some. The data contain 190,000 or so clones, about 72% of them seen just once; the ten biggest clones take up roughly an eighth. The sample in question was PBMCs, obtained after 24 months of ibrutinib treatment. Receptors originate from a human donor with chronic lymphocytic leukemia.

The chain employs TRBV18 and TRBJ2-2, with D uncertain. The CDR3 covers 14 residues. V gave up 0 bases and J gave up 1 base, with 3 bases separating them. Per the germline V gene, CDR1 is KGHSH and CDR2 is LQKENI. The CDR3 here is CASSPPLNTGELFF. The CDR3 nucleotides read TGTGCCAGCTCACCACCGTTGAACACCGGGGAGCTGTTTTTT.

In this sample, this clone turned up a few times. This chain connects TRBV11-2 to TRBJ2-1; D is undetermined. This CDR3 has 13 residues. With 1 base removed from V and 4 bases from J, the gap between germline ends came to 5 bases. Germline lookup yields CDR1 SGHAT and CDR2 FQNNGV. CDR3 sequence (DNA): TGTGCCAGCAGCTTAGCACCGTACAATGAGCAGTTCTTC. Translating it yields CASSLAPYNEQFF.

The genes are TRBV27 and TRBJ2-5; no clear D gene. The CDR3 totals 14 residues. Trimming stripped 7 bases from V and 3 bases from J, with 15 bases between. The germline gives CDR1 MNHEY, CDR2 SMNVEV (reference sequence). In DNA form, the CDR3 reads TGTGCCAGCAAAAGGACGGTAGAAAAAGAGACCCAGTACTTC. The encoded protein is CASKRTVEKETQYF.

The chain recombines TRBV2 with TRBJ2-7; maybe TRBD2 (6 bases). The CDR3 covers 15 residues. Trimming removed 8 bases from V and 2 bases from J, with 19 bases in between. Per the germline V gene, CDR1 is SNHLY and CDR2 is FYNNEI. The CDR3 DNA is TGTGCCAGCCTCGAACCGGGGGAGGATCCCTACGAGCAGTACTTC. Translated: CASLEPGEDPYEQYF.

This sequence joins TRBV9 and TRBJ2-6; the match to TRBD1 covers 9 bases. CDR1 is SGDLS and CDR2 is YYNGEE in the germline V gene. V shed 3 bases, J shed 1 base, and the junction held 5 bases outside the gene matches. The CDR3 is made up of 17 amino acids. The CDR3 region is CASSEGQGRSGANVLTF. For the CDR3, the DNA is TGTGCCAGCAGCGAGGGACAGGGTAGGTCTGGGGCCAACGTCCTGACTTTC. Full variable domain (missing parts from reference TRBV9 and TRBJ2-6): DSGVTQTPKHLITATGQRVTLRCSPRSGDLSVYWYQQSLDQGLQFLIQYYNGEERAKGNILERFSAQQFPDLHSELNLSSLELGDSALYFCASSEGQGRSGANVLTFGAGSRLTVL.

J is TRBJ2-5 and V is TRBV20-1; D call uncertain. This CDR3 has 11 residues. The V end was cut by 6 bases, the J end by 7 bases, with 12 bases between. In germline, CDR1 is DFQATT, CDR2 SNEGSKA (reference sequence). CDR3 DNA: TGCAGTGCACCTCACGATCGGACCCAGTACTTC. It yields the protein CSAPHDRTQYF.

The chain recombines TRBV30 with TRBJ2-2; D is uncertain. Trimming left V 3 bases short and J 4 bases short, with 12 bases between. Germline V gene lookup returns CDR1 GTSNPN and CDR2 SVGIG (reference sequence). The CDR3 is 14 amino acids. The CDR3 region has the DNA TGTGCCTGGAGGACCCGGTTGGGCACCGGGGAGCTGTTTTTT. This gives the protein CAWRTRLGTGELFF.

The V call is TRBV7-9, the J call TRBJ1-2; 10 nucleotides align to TRBD1. CDR1 and CDR2 (germline): SEHNR, FQNEAQ (reference sequence). This CDR3 is built from 13 residues. The V segment lost 5 bases and the J segment 6 bases; nucleotides outside the gene matches: 3. The CDR3 loop reads CASSPGQGHGYTF. Written as DNA, the CDR3 is TGTGCCAGCAGCCCGGGACAGGGGCATGGCTACACCTTC.

The CDR3 DNA reads as TGTGCCAGCAGCCGTGGGACAGTCTCCTCGTACGAGCAGTACTTC. It specifies CASSRGTVSSYEQYF. The V call is TRBV6-5, the J call TRBJ2-7; TRBD1 aligns across 7 bases. V lost 6 bases and J lost 4; bases outside the gene matches: 12. CDR1 MNHEY and CDR2 SVGAGI come from the germline V gene. The CDR3 spans 15 residues.

CDR3 loop: CASSLSAGNNEQFF. The CDR3 DNA reads TGTGCCAGCAGCTTATCGGCGGGCAACAATGAGCAGTTCTTC. J is TRBJ2-1 and V is TRBV7-9; maybe TRBD2 (5 bases). V lost 2 bases, J lost 5 bases, and 10 bases lay in between. The length of the CDR3 is 14 residues. The germline CDR1 and CDR2 sequences are SEHNR and FQNEAQ (reference sequence).

The V gene is TRBV19, the J gene TRBJ2-1, with D uncertain. Deletions cut 3 bases from V and 2 bases from J, with 5 bases between. Germline values: CDR1 LNHDA, CDR2 SQIVND (reference sequence). The CDR3 sequence is 13 residues long. In DNA form, the CDR3 reads TGTGCCAGTAGTATGAGGACCTACAATGAGCAGTTCTTC. Translated: CASSMRTYNEQFF. Combining the CDR3 with reference TRBV19 and TRBJ2-1 gives the whole variable domain DGGITQSPKYLFRKEGQNVTLSCEQNLNHDAMYWYRQDPGQGLRLIYYSQIVNDFQKGDIAEGYSVSREKKESFPLTVTSAQKNPTAFYLCASSMRTYNEQFFGPGTRLTVL.

CDR3 DNA sequence: TGTGCCAGCACCAGGACGGGATACAATGAGCAGTTCTTC. Amino acid sequence: CASTRTGYNEQFF. The rearrangement uses TRBV7-6 and TRBJ2-1; tentatively, D is TRBD2 (5 bases). CDR1 SGHVS and CDR2 FNYEAQ come from the germline V gene. This CDR3 comprises 13 residues. V lost 7 bases to trimming and J lost 4 bases, with 11 bases between them.

V is TRBV19 and J is TRBJ1-1; D is undetermined. Germline loops: CDR1 LNHDA, CDR2 SQIVND (reference sequence). The CDR3 contains 16 residues. The V end was cut by 3 bases, the J end by 0 bases, with 14 bases between. The CDR3 spells CASSIGEVPLNTEAFF. For the CDR3, the DNA is TGTGCCAGTAGTATTGGAGAAGTTCCCCTGAACACTGAAGCTTTCTTT.

The chain has TRBV28 and TRBJ2-5; the match to TRBD2 covers 8 bases. V was pared by 6 bases and J by 3 bases, with 9 bases of the junction left unmatched. The CDR3 contains 15 residues. The germline V gene has CDR1 MDHEN and CDR2 SYDVKM. CDR3 in DNA: TGTGCCAGCAGCCCACCTACTAGCGGAAAAGAGACCCAGTACTTC. Translation: CASSPPTSGKETQYF.

The V gene is TRBV4-2, the J gene TRBJ2-5; 9 nucleotides line up with TRBD2. Germline values: CDR1 LGHNA, CDR2 YNFKEQ. Losses at the gene ends were 1 base for V and 4 bases for J; bases not matched to a gene: 16. The length of the CDR3 is 19 residues. The CDR3 loop is CASSQGIAGAPVGAETQYF. The CDR3 DNA reads TGTGCCAGCAGCCAAGGGATAGCGGGAGCACCCGTGGGGGCAGAGACCCAGTACTTC.

A few counts support this clone. V usage is TRBV6-5 and J usage is TRBJ1-3; D is uncertain. Germline CDR1 reads MNHEY; CDR2 reads SVGAGI. The CDR3 loop spans 13 amino acids. Trimming removed 10 bases from V and 2 bases from J, with 12 bases in between. CDR3 bases: TGTGCCACTACGACGGAGACTGGAAACACCATATATTTT. It yields the protein CATTTETGNTIYF.

The table lists this clone with a count of one. The chain links TRBV6-5 to TRBJ2-7; 8 bases align to TRBD1. The germline gives CDR1 MNHEY, CDR2 SVGAGI. With 6 bases clipped from V and 2 bases from J, the junction kept 6 bases outside the gene matches. The CDR3 loop spans 14 amino acids. CDR3: CASRQGAPPYEQYF. CDR3 in DNA: TGTGCCAGCAGGCAGGGGGCGCCCCCCTACGAGCAGTACTTC.

This clone was seen a single time. The CDR3 bases are TGTGCCAGCAGCTTGTTGGGTGCAACTAATGAAAAACTGTTTTTT. Translated: CASSLLGATNEKLFF. The chain is built from TRBV7-2 and TRBJ1-4; D is unclear. Germline V CDR1 and CDR2: SGHTA, FQGNSA. Between the trimmed V and J ends, which lost 3 bases and 0 bases, there was a span of 8 bases. CDR3 length equals 15 residues.

The genes are TRBV5-4 and TRBJ2-1; perhaps TRBD1 as D (5 bases). The CDR3 extends over 17 amino acids. With 0 bases removed from V and 0 bases from J, the gap between germline ends came to 13 bases. Germline V gene data show CDR1 as SGHNT and CDR2 as YYREEE (reference sequence). This CDR3 reads CASSLGAREGSYNEQFF. The CDR3 nucleotides read TGTGCCAGCAGCTTGGGGGCCAGGGAAGGCTCCTACAATGAGCAGTTCTTC. The whole variable domain, remainder taken from reference TRBV5-4 and TRBJ2-1, is ETGVTQSPTHLIKTRGQQVTLRCSSQSGHNTVSWYQQALGQGPQFIFQYYREEENGRGNFPPRFSGLQFPNYSSELNVNALELDDSALYLCASSLGAREGSYNEQFFGPGTRLTVL.

This chain joins TRBV5-6 and TRBJ2-5; possibly TRBD1 for D (5 bases). This CDR3 is 14 amino acids long. Germline V lookup: CDR1 SGHDT, CDR2 YYEEEE. V was pared by 2 bases and J by 4 bases, with 12 bases between. CDR3: CASSFKPGLETQYF. The CDR3 coding sequence is TGTGCCAGCAGCTTCAAACCAGGGTTAGAGACCCAGTACTTC.

The chain has TRBV4-1 and TRBJ2-1; D is ambiguous. The CDR3 runs 16 residues. Between the trimmed V and J ends, which lost 1 base and 0 bases, there was a span of 10 bases. The V gene's germline CDR1 is MGHRA and CDR2 YSYEKL. CDR3 protein: CASSQGVRTSYNEQFF. The CDR3 DNA follows: TGCGCCAGCAGCCAAGGGGTCAGAACCTCCTACAATGAGCAGTTCTTC.

The chain employs TRBV27 and TRBJ2-2; 7 bases agree with TRBD1. Germline CDR1 is MNHEY and CDR2 is SMNVEV (reference sequence). Losses at the gene ends were 2 bases for V and 1 base for J; bases not matched to a gene: 1. CDR3 length equals 15 residues. CDR3 sequence: CASSLRTGNTGELFF. The CDR3 DNA reads TGTGCCAGCAGTTTAAGGACAGGGAACACCGGGGAGCTGTTTTTT.

The chain is built from TRBV5-1 and TRBJ2-3, with unresolved D. The CDR3 is 14 amino acids. Trimming cost V 1 base and J 0 bases, with 6 bases left between them. Germline V CDR1 and CDR2: SGHRS, YFSETQ. This CDR3 is CASSLTPSTDTQYF. The CDR3 DNA reads as TGCGCCAGCAGCTTGACACCTAGCACAGATACGCAGTATTTT. Drawing the rest from reference TRBV5-1 and TRBJ2-3, the complete variable domain is KAGVTQTPRYLIKTRGQQVTLSCSPISGHRSVSWYQQTPGQGLQFLFEYFSETQRNKGNFPGRFSGRQFSNSRSEMNVSTLELGDSALYLCASSLTPSTDTQYFGPGTRLTVL.

This chain connects TRBV7-2 to TRBJ1-4; D gene uncertain. Trimming pared 5 bases from V and 0 bases from J, leaving 10 bases between. Germline V gene sequence: CDR1 SGHTA, CDR2 FQGNSA. This CDR3 region has 15 residues. This CDR3 is CASSRHRSTNEKLFF. The CDR3 DNA reads TGTGCCAGCAGCCGGCACAGATCAACTAATGAAAAACTGTTTTTT.

This chain links TRBV11-3 with TRBJ1-1; D call uncertain. The CDR3 sequence is 13 residues long. The germline CDR1 and CDR2 sequences are SGHNT and YENEEA. V shed 1 base and J shed 5 bases, with 8 bases lying between them. The CDR3 DNA follows: TGTGCCAGCAGCTTAGGGTCTGGTACTGAAGCTTTCTTT. Protein sequence: CASSLGSGTEAFF.

The chain couples TRBV20-1 to TRBJ2-1; D unclear. This CDR3 comprises 10 residues. Deletions cut 0 bases from V and 10 bases from J, with 4 bases between. In germline, CDR1 is DFQATT, CDR2 SNEGSKA (reference sequence). The CDR3 reads CSAREREQFF. As DNA, the CDR3 is TGCAGTGCTAGAGAACGAGAGCAGTTCTTC.